What follows are 30 T cell receptor beta chains derived from one specimen sequenced in a study of circulating and synovial CD4+ cells in juvenile arthritis. The protocol was immunoSEQ multiplex PCR, while the TCRdb copy is restricted to in-frame clones and leaves out a portion. This sample has about 39,000 clones, with about 94% found just once. Sequencing was done on a sample of CD4+ T cells from blood. Source of these receptors: a human donor with juvenile idiopathic arthritis.

The chain combines TRBV2 with TRBJ2-3; TRBD2 might be the D (5 bases). Looked up from germline, CDR1 is SNHLY and CDR2 is FYNNEI. The CDR3 runs to 15 residues. Trimming removed 5 bases at V and 2 bases at J, with 14 bases between. The CDR3 nucleotides are TGTGCCAGCAGTTCGGGGATTTTTAACACAGATACGCAGTATTTT. Translated, it gives CASSSGIFNTDTQYF.

The chain links TRBV5-1 to TRBJ1-6; D is ambiguous. V was clipped by 1 base and J by 7 bases, with 12 bases between them. CDR1 is SGHRS, CDR2 YFSETQ, per germline. The CDR3 loop spans 15 amino acids. The CDR3 DNA reads as TGCGCCAGCAGCTTGTCGGGTACTAGGAATTCACCCCTCCACTTT. It translates to CASSLSGTRNSPLHF.

V usage is TRBV6-1 and J usage is TRBJ2-2; perhaps TRBD2 as D (7 bases). Per the germline V gene, CDR1 is MNHNS and CDR2 is SASEGT. The V gene lost 6 bases and the J gene lost 6 bases, with 11 bases spanning the gap. This CDR3 spans 13 amino acids. CDR3 residues: CASRGGAAGELFF. For the CDR3, the DNA is TGTGCCAGCAGGGGGGGGGCCGCCGGGGAGCTGTTTTTT.

The genes are TRBV6-1 and TRBJ2-3; a possible D gene is TRBD2 (5 bases). There are 17 residues in the CDR3. Per the germline V gene, CDR1 is MNHNS and CDR2 is SASEGT. Between the trimmed V and J ends, which lost 4 bases and 0 bases, there was a span of 17 bases. The CDR3 is CASSGGESGPSTDTQYF. Here the CDR3 DNA reads TGTGCCAGCAGTGGGGGAGAGAGCGGCCCCAGCACAGATACGCAGTATTTT.

The gene calls are TRBV14 and TRBJ2-7; no reliable D call. In germline, CDR1 is SGHDN, CDR2 FVKESK. This CDR3 contains 12 residues. V was pared by 6 bases and J by 6 bases, with 12 bases between. CDR3 region: CASRREVGEQYF. The CDR3 DNA is TGTGCCAGCAGACGAGAGGTAGGCGAGCAGTACTTC. Full variable domain (outside the CDR3, taken from reference TRBV14 and TRBJ2-7): EAGVTQFPSHSVIEKGQTVTLRCDPISGHDNLYWYRRVMGKEIKFLLHFVKESKQDESGMPNNRFLAERTGGTYSTLKVQPAELEDSGVYFCASRREVGEQYFGPGTRLTVT.

This clone was seen just once. The chain uses TRBV20-1 and TRBJ1-2; no firm D call. V shed 6 bases and J shed 7 bases, with 12 bases lying between them. The CDR3 loop spans 11 amino acids. CDR1 DFQATT and CDR2 SNEGSKA come from the germline V gene (reference sequence). The CDR3 bases are TGCAGTGCGAGTCCCTCCCCTGGCTACACCTTC. As protein: CSASPSPGYTF.

J is TRBJ2-5 and V is TRBV4-1, with D hard to call. Germline V lookup: CDR1 MGHRA, CDR2 YSYEKL. Deletions cut 1 base from V and 4 bases from J, with 7 bases between. This CDR3 has 13 residues. CDR3 residues: CASSQGMRETQYF. The CDR3 DNA follows: TGCGCCAGCAGCCAAGGAATGAGAGAGACCCAGTACTTC.

The chain combines TRBV5-1 with TRBJ1-1; no clear D gene. The germline V gene has CDR1 SGHRS and CDR2 YFSETQ. The CDR3 spans 15 residues. V was cut by 2 bases and J by 4 bases, with 15 bases left in between. For the CDR3, the DNA is TGCGCCAGCAGCTTTTCGGCAGGCATGAGCACTGAAGCTTTCTTT. It yields the protein CASSFSAGMSTEAFF.

This chain joins TRBV5-1 and TRBJ2-2; 8 bases match TRBD2. The CDR3 consists of 16 residues. Per germline, CDR1 SGHRS and CDR2 YFSETQ. J lost 0 bases, V lost 0 bases, and 1 base had no gene match. In DNA, the CDR3 is TGCGCCAGCAGCTTGGGAGCGGGGGCGAACACCGGGGAGCTGTTTTTT. As protein: CASSLGAGANTGELFF.

The genes are TRBV2 and TRBJ1-2, with 11 nucleotides matching TRBD1. Germline CDR1 and CDR2: SNHLY and FYNNEI. V lost 6 bases and J lost 4; bases outside the gene matches: 4. This CDR3 is built from 14 residues. The CDR3 spells CASRDRGPSYGYTF. The CDR3 DNA is TGTGCCAGCAGGGACAGGGGGCCGAGCTATGGCTACACCTTC.

The rearrangement joins TRBV2 to TRBJ1-6; 8 bases align to TRBD1. CDR1 and CDR2 (germline): SNHLY, FYNNEI. Trimming removed 6 bases from V and 7 bases from J; junction bases left unmatched: 5. This CDR3 is 14 amino acids long. This CDR3 is CASRRTGSNSPLHF. DNA of the CDR3: TGTGCCAGCAGGAGGACAGGGTCGAATTCACCCCTCCACTTT. The whole variable domain, remainder taken from reference TRBV2 and TRBJ1-6, is EPEVTQTPSHQVTQMGQEVILRCVPISNHLYFYWYRQILGQKVEFLVSFYNNEISEKSEIFDDQFSVERPDGSNFTLKIRSTKLEDSAMYFCASRRTGSNSPLHFGNGTRLTVT.

This chain links TRBV2 with TRBJ2-3, with D possibly being TRBD2 (6 bases). The germline CDR1 and CDR2 sequences are SNHLY and FYNNEI. CDR3 length equals 16 residues. The ends were cut back, 4 bases at V and 0 bases at J, with 14 bases in the middle. The CDR3 protein is CASSALGGASTDTQYF. The CDR3 bases are TGTGCCAGCAGTGCCCTTGGCGGGGCGAGCACAGATACGCAGTATTTT.

This rearrangement joins TRBV5-6 to TRBJ2-3; 11 bases are shared with TRBD2. Trimming cost V 3 bases and J 1 base; bases outside gene matches: 13. Germline CDR1 is SGHDT and CDR2 is YYEEEE. The CDR3 is 19 amino acids. This CDR3 reads CASSWLVASGGSGTDTQYF. CDR3 sequence (DNA): TGTGCCAGCAGCTGGCTCGTGGCTAGCGGGGGGTCGGGCACAGATACGCAGTATTTT. Based on the CDR3 plus reference TRBV5-6 and TRBJ2-3, the full variable domain is DAGVTQSPTHLIKTRGQQVTLRCSPKSGHDTVSWYQQALGQGPQFIFQYYEEEERQRGNFPDRFSGHQFPNYSSELNVNALLLGDSALYLCASSWLVASGGSGTDTQYFGPGTRLTVL.

This chain connects TRBV7-2 to TRBJ2-2; TRBD1 aligns across 8 bases. The CDR3 totals 16 residues. CDR1 SGHTA and CDR2 FQGNSA come from the germline V gene. With 5 bases clipped from V and 1 base from J, the junction kept 6 bases outside the gene matches. The CDR3 region has the DNA TGTGCCAGCAGCCATAGGACAGGGAGGAACACCGGGGAGCTGTTTTTT. Translated: CASSHRTGRNTGELFF.

The chain carries TRBV6-5 and TRBJ2-5; D is possibly TRBD1 or TRBD2 (6 bases each). The ends were cut back, 6 bases at V and 5 bases at J, with 22 bases in the middle. Per germline, CDR1 MNHEY and CDR2 SVGAGI. CDR3 length equals 16 residues. The CDR3 region has the DNA TGTGCCAGCAGATACGGGGGCCCCTCCCCAGTGGAGACCCAGTACTTC. As protein: CASRYGGPSPVETQYF.

As to this clone: Germline and junction disagree at one end, which may indicate a read error. The sample holds other DNA sequences that translate to the same CDR3. CDR3 region: CASGNPGQGYSPLHF. The DNA of the CDR3 is TGTGCTAGTGGTAACCCGGGACAGGGTTATTCCCCCCTCCACTTT. The chain has TRBV12-5 and TRBJ1-6; 9 nucleotides match TRBD1. Germline V CDR1 and CDR2: LGHNT, FRNRAP. This CDR3 has 15 amino acids.

This sequence joins TRBV28 and TRBJ1-5, with 8 bases that match TRBD1. CDR3 size: 14 residues. Germline CDR1 MDHEN, CDR2 SYDVKM. Germline trimming cut 8 bases from V and 5 bases from J; bases unmatched to any gene: 8. CDR3 coding DNA: TGTGCCAGCCTTAACAGGGGGGACTATCAGCCCCAGCATTTT. Its translation: CASLNRGDYQPQHF.

The rearrangement joins TRBV29-1 to TRBJ1-2; 7 positions match TRBD1. Germline V CDR1 and CDR2: SQVTM, ANQGSEA. J was trimmed by 6 bases and V by 7 bases; bases with no gene match: 8. This CDR3 spans 12 amino acids. The CDR3 coding sequence is TGCAGCGCCACCAGGGGGGATCATGGCTACACCTTC. Its translation is CSATRGDHGYTF.

This clone was counted once. The chain uses TRBV18 and TRBJ1-5; D uncertain. V lost 2 bases to trimming and J lost 0 bases, with 14 bases between them. The CDR3 is made up of 17 amino acids. Germline lookup yields CDR1 KGHSH and CDR2 LQKENI. CDR3 DNA: TGTGCCAGCTCACCAGTACCGGTACGAGATAGCAATCAGCCCCAGCATTTT. Residues: CASSPVPVRDSNQPQHF.

The V call is TRBV23-1, the J call TRBJ1-1, with D possibly matching TRBD1 (5 bases). TRBV23-1 carries the ORF label, with uncertain function. The ends were cut back, 2 bases at V and 3 bases at J, with 19 bases in the middle. The CDR3 extends over 17 amino acids. The CDR3 sequence: CASSQNLGGGLDTEAFF. The CDR3, as DNA: TGCGCCAGCAGTCAAAATTTGGGGGGGGGATTAGACACTGAAGCTTTCTTT.

The chain is built from TRBV29-1 and TRBJ2-5; 7 nucleotides line up with TRBD1. Trimming at V came to 6 bases and at J to 1 base, leaving 8 bases not matched to a gene. Looked up from germline, CDR1 is SQVTM and CDR2 is ANQGSEA. The CDR3 is 14 residues long. Here the CDR3 DNA reads TGCAGCGTAGAGATGGGACAGCTCCAAGAGACCCAGTACTTC. It encodes CSVEMGQLQETQYF.

The chain couples TRBV15 to TRBJ2-5; D might be TRBD2 (6 bases). The CDR3 spans 13 residues. V lost 5 bases and J 2 bases, leaving 9 bases between the germline ends. Germline values: CDR1 LNHNV, CDR2 YYDKDF (reference sequence). The CDR3 here is CATSGGVQETQYF. The CDR3 bases are TGTGCCACCAGCGGCGGGGTTCAAGAGACCCAGTACTTC.

This clone has just one count. V and J are TRBV15 and TRBJ1-5, with D possibly TRBD1 on 5 matching bases. The length of the CDR3 is 13 residues. With 0 bases removed from V and 7 bases from J, the gap between germline ends came to 7 bases. Germline values: CDR1 LNHNV, CDR2 YYDKDF (reference sequence). The CDR3 coding sequence is TGTGCCACCAGCAGAGATCAGGGCCAGCCCCAGCATTTT. Translation gives CATSRDQGQPQHF.

The chain recombines TRBV5-6 with TRBJ1-6, with a tentative D call TRBD1 (6 bases). Per germline, CDR1 SGHDT and CDR2 YYEEEE. Trimming pared 6 bases from V and 8 bases from J, leaving 30 bases between. The length of the CDR3 is 19 residues. DNA of the CDR3: TGTGCCAGCAACCAATCCCCCGGGCAGGGGATTCTTCAATATTCACCCCTCCACTTT. Translation gives CASNQSPGQGILQYSPLHF.

The table lists this clone with a few counts. V usage is TRBV6-6 and J usage is TRBJ1-1; no definite D call. Germline V lookup: CDR1 MNHNY, CDR2 SVGAGI (reference sequence). The CDR3 is 11 residues long. Trimming took 11 bases from V and 1 from J, leaving 8 bases between them. This chain's CDR3 is CASQKNTEAFF. The CDR3 nucleotides are TGTGCCTCACAAAAGAACACTGAAGCTTTCTTT.

The chain has TRBV29-1 and TRBJ1-2, with D unclear. The V and J ends lost 4 bases and 4 bases respectively, with 7 bases between them. This CDR3 has 11 amino acids. Germline V gives CDR1 SQVTM, CDR2 ANQGSEA. The CDR3 loop reads CSVGAIYGYTF. CDR3 in DNA: TGCAGCGTTGGGGCGATCTATGGCTACACCTTC.

The CDR3 DNA reads as TGTGCCAGTCAAACTCCGGGACAGGGGAACTATGGCTACACCTTC. Its translation is CASQTPGQGNYGYTF. This rearrangement joins TRBV19 to TRBJ1-2, with 10 bases matching TRBD1. The CDR3 contains 15 residues. Germline values: CDR1 LNHDA, CDR2 SQIVND (reference sequence). V gave up 8 bases and J gave up 2 bases; unmatched junction bases: 8.

This clone showed up just once. The V call is TRBV5-1, the J call TRBJ1-4, with TRBD1 as a possible D gene (6 bases). V lost 4 bases to trimming and J lost 1 base, with 8 bases between them. This CDR3 is 14 amino acids long. Germline V gene data show CDR1 as SGHRS and CDR2 as YFSETQ. The CDR3: CASSLQGTNEKLFF. CDR3 bases: TGCGCCAGCAGCCTACAGGGAACTAATGAAAAACTGTTTTTT.

A few counts support this clone. J is TRBJ2-3 and V is TRBV7-2, with 11 positions matching TRBD2. Germline loops: CDR1 SGHTA, CDR2 FQGNSA. The length of the CDR3 is 16 residues. The trim removed 5 bases at V and 1 base at J, leaving 5 bases unmatched. The CDR3 loop reads CASSRTSGSGTDTQYF. CDR3 bases: TGTGCCAGCAGCCGGACTAGCGGGTCTGGCACAGATACGCAGTATTTT.

Here the CDR3 reads CASTRDFSYEQYF. The CDR3, as DNA: TGTGCCAGCACACGGGACTTCTCCTACGAGCAGTACTTC. The chain couples TRBV5-6 to TRBJ2-7; D is perhaps TRBD2 (6 bases). CDR1 and CDR2 (germline): SGHDT, YYEEEE. Trimming cost V 6 bases and J 0 bases, with 10 bases left between them. The CDR3 loop spans 13 amino acids.